This TCR beta chain stems from a study of cytomegalovirus exposure and HLA in healthy donors. PCR amplification relied on 60 Vbeta primers (plus 13 Jbeta primers). Produced via immunoSEQ multiplex PCR; TCRdb's table is partial and in-frame only. Among over 150,000 clones listed, about 77% were seen once. The V gene lost 4 bases and the J gene lost 5 bases, with 5 bases spanning the gap. The CDR3 loop spans 12 amino acids. CDR1 is MNHEY, CDR2 SVGAGI, per germline. J is TRBJ2-2 and V is TRBV6-5; D call uncertain. Sequenced sample: PBMCs. The source is a male donor in good health and CMV-seropositive. The CDR3 region has the DNA TGTGCCAGCAGTTCCCAAACCGGGGAGCTGTTTTTT. Amino acid sequence: CASSSQTGELFF.